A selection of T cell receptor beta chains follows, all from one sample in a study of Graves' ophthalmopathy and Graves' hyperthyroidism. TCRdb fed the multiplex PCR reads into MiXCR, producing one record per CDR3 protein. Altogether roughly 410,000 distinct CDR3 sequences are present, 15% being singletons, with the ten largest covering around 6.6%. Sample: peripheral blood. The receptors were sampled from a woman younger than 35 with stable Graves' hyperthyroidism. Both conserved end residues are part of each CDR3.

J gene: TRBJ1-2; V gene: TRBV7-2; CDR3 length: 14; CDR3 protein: CASSAGTVLHGYTF
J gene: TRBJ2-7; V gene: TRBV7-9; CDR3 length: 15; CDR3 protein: CASSSRGGGFHEQYF
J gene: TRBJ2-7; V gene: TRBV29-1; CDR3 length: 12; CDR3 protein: CSVGGWGNEQYF
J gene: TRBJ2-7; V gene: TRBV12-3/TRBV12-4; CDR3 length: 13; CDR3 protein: CASRLRGLNEQYF
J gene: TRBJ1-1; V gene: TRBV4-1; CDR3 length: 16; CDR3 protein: CASSRRGQGSSTEAFF
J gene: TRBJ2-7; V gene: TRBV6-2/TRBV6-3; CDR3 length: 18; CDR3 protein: CASSYLGLAGRSPYEQYF
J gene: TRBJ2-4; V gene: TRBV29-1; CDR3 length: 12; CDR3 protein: CSVSGQGNIKYF
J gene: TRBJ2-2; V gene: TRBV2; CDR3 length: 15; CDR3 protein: CASSGGFVDTGELFF
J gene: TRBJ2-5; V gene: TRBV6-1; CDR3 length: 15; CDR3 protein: CASSNRDRERETQYF
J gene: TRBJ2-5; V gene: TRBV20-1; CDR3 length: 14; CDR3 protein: CSGELAGGQETQYF
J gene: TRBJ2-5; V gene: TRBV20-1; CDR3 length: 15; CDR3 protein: CSAREVLVRGETQYF
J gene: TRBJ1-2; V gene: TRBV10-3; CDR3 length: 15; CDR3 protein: CAISESTGSNYGYTF
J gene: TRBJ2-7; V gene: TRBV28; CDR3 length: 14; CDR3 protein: CASSLPGQYYEQYF
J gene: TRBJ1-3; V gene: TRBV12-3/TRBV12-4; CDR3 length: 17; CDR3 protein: CASSLERGDISGNTIYF
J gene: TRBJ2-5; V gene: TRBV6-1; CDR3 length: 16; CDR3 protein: CASSGRTSGGAGTQYF
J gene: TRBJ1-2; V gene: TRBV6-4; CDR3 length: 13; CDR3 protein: CASSEWDLYGYTF
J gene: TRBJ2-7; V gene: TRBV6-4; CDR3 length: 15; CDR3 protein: CARISGGQLSYEQYF
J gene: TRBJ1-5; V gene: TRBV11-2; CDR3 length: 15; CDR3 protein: CASSLLGEGNQPQHF
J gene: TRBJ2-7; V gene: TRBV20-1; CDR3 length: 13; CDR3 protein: CSAPLSGRYEQYF
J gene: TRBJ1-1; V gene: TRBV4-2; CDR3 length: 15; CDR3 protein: CASSQDPDRDTEAFF